This T cell receptor beta chain stems from a study of shared clonotypes between healthy human individuals. Study background: Three plates each covered CD4 naive and memory; CD8 naive two, CD8 memory one.

Per the germline V gene, CDR1 is SEHNR and CDR2 is FQNEAQ (reference sequence). This CDR3 has 16 amino acids. With 1 base clipped from V and 6 bases from J, the junction kept 9 bases outside the gene matches. TCRdb keeps only in-frame clones here, not all; method: immunoSEQ multiplex PCR. Among hundreds of thousands of clones listed, roughly 96% were seen once. Only CD45RO-negative cells positively selected for CCR7 counted as naive CD8 cells, so terminally differentiated effector memory CD45RA+ cells were excluded. The TCR originated in a woman aged 30 to 39 in good health. The V and J genes are TRBV7-9 and TRBJ1-5; 7 nucleotides agree with TRBD1. Sequencing input: naive CD8+ T cells sorted from blood. As DNA, the CDR3 is TGTGCCAGCAGCTTAGGGCCAGGGGGTTTCACTCAGCCCCAGCATTTT. It is translated as CASSLGPGGFTQPQHF.